This TCR beta chain was identified during a study of a mutant IDH1 vaccine in newly diagnosed glioma. Across the study: Vaccines were first given 4-6 weeks after radiotherapy alone, or with temozolomide cycles. The earlier regimen, radiotherapy, temozolomide, or both, was most often both. Study-level findings and limits: Most patients, about 93%, showed vaccine-induced immune responses.

V was clipped by 5 bases and J by 12 bases, with 13 bases between them. This CDR3 comprises 11 residues. CDR1 and CDR2 from the germline V gene are SGHTA and FQGNSA. The table came from immunoSEQ multiplex PCR; TCRdb's copy has only in-frame clones and leaves some out. The sample records 20,000 to 25,000 clones, about three quarters being singletons. This clone was picked up a small number of times. Its antigen is not known. Time point: week 11, during vaccination. Doses consisted of 300 ug of mutant IDH1 20-mer peptide each, paired with topical imiquimod. Here the sequenced sample was peripheral blood mononuclear cells (PBMCs), taken from a glioma patient whose treatment included an IDH1 peptide vaccine. The chain carries TRBV7-2 and TRBJ1-1; tentative D call: TRBD1 (6 bases). This TCR was sampled from a man younger than 35 with glioma. Some clones in this sample may be carry-over from other donors' samples. CDR3 loop: CASSPGVGTFF. For the CDR3, the DNA is TGTGCCAGCAGCCCAGGGGTTGGAACTTTCTTT.